A single sample is the source of the 32 T cell receptor beta chains below, sequenced in a study of cytomegalovirus exposure and HLA in healthy donors. Researchers ran the PCR with 60 Vbeta and 13 Jbeta primers. The repertoire was sequenced with immunoSEQ multiplex PCR; TCRdb's copy has only in-frame clones and lacks some. Of more than 250,000 clones listed, around 90% are singletons. Specimen: PBMCs. The receptors originated from a woman aged 18-29 years in good health and CMV-seronegative.

This clone has more than one count but fewer than ten. The J gene is TRBJ2-2, the V gene TRBV4-1; 9 positions agree with TRBD1. The ends lost 5 bases at V and 4 bases at J; junction bases unmatched: 2. Germline V lookup: CDR1 MGHRA, CDR2 YSYEKL. This CDR3 is 14 amino acids long. The CDR3 sequence: CASSWTGATGELFF. CDR3 nucleotide sequence: TGCGCCAGCAGCTGGACAGGGGCCACCGGGGAGCTGTTTTTT.

The chain uses TRBV7-3 and TRBJ1-5; 11 bases are a match to TRBD1. The CDR3 is made up of 19 amino acids. V shed 5 bases and J 2 bases; nucleotides not matched to a gene: 14. Germline V CDR1 and CDR2: SGHTA, FQGTGA. The CDR3 loop reads CASSPAGTGGPLGNQPQHF. CDR3 bases: TGTGCCAGCAGCCCAGCCGGGACAGGGGGGCCCTTAGGCAATCAGCCCCAGCATTTT.

The chain links TRBV29-1 to TRBJ1-2; 11 bases match TRBD1. CDR1 SQVTM and CDR2 ANQGSEA come from the germline V gene. The V gene end was trimmed by 6 bases and the J gene end by 3 bases; junction bases not matched to a gene: 9. The CDR3 is made up of 15 amino acids. CDR3 loop: CSVVSRDRGYYGYTF. The DNA of the CDR3 is TGCAGCGTAGTCAGCCGGGACAGGGGGTACTATGGCTACACCTTC.

This sequence joins TRBV4-1 and TRBJ1-1; TRBD1 agrees at 8 bases. V was pared by 0 bases and J by 10 bases, with 10 bases of the junction left unmatched. Germline V gene data show CDR1 as MGHRA and CDR2 as YSYEKL. This CDR3 contains 15 residues. The CDR3 bases are TGCGCCAGCAGCCAAGAACCCAGGGGGCTTACAAGAGCTTTCTTT. It codes for CASSQEPRGLTRAFF.

The chain is built from TRBV14 and TRBJ1-2, with a tentative D call TRBD1 (6 bases). CDR1 is SGHDN, CDR2 FVKESK, per germline. V dropped 4 bases and J dropped 3 bases, with 21 bases sitting between them. CDR3 length: 17 amino acids. CDR3 sequence reads: CASSPSPPLQGDYGYTF. CDR3 bases: TGTGCCAGCAGCCCCTCACCCCCCCTACAGGGAGACTATGGCTACACCTTC.

The chain employs TRBV5-1 and TRBJ2-1, with 9 bases that match TRBD2. This CDR3 spans 12 amino acids. Per germline, CDR1 SGHRS and CDR2 YFSETQ. V was clipped by 4 bases and J by 10 bases; unmatched bases: 3. The DNA for the CDR3 is TGCGCCAGCAGCCCCGGACTAGCGGAGCAGTTCTTC. Its protein product is CASSPGLAEQFF.

V is TRBV13 and J is TRBJ2-3; D is possibly TRBD1 (5 bases). The germline gives CDR1 PRHDT, CDR2 FYEKMQ (reference sequence). This CDR3 is built from 15 residues. The ends were cut back, 5 bases at V and 5 bases at J, with 17 bases in the middle. DNA of the CDR3: TGTGCCAGCAGCCCTCAAGGGGTCTCACAAGATACGCAGTATTTT. Its translation is CASSPQGVSQDTQYF. The variable domain in full, with the rest retrieved from reference TRBV13 and TRBJ2-3, is AAGVIQSPRHLIKEKRETATLKCYPIPRHDTVYWYQQGPGQDPQFLISFYEKMQSDKGSIPDRFSAQQFSDYHSELNMSSLELGDSALYFCASSPQGVSQDTQYFGPGTRLTVL.

V usage is TRBV21-1 and J usage is TRBJ2-1; the table's D call of TRBD2 was not tested on the DNA. TRBV21-1 is a listed pseudogene. This CDR3 comprises 18 residues. In DNA form, the CDR3 reads TGTGCCAGCAGCAAAGGATCAGGAAGCGGTTTCTCCTACAATGAGCAGTTCTTC. It yields the protein CASSKGSGSGFSYNEQFF.

The rearrangement uses TRBV5-4 and TRBJ1-2; 7 positions agree with TRBD1. Looked up from germline, CDR1 is SGHNT and CDR2 is YYREEE (reference sequence). The junction had 6 bases not matched to a gene; V was cut back by 3 bases and J by 4 bases. This CDR3 contains 14 residues. CDR3 DNA sequence: TGTGCCAGCAGCTCACCAAGGGACAGCTATGGCTACACCTTC. Protein: CASSSPRDSYGYTF.

This chain joins TRBV2 and TRBJ1-5, with D uncertain. V was clipped by 3 bases and J by 9 bases, with 15 bases between them. CDR1 is SNHLY, CDR2 FYNNEI, per germline. The CDR3 spans 14 residues. Here the CDR3 DNA reads TGTGCCAGCAGTGAGGGTCAGAGGCTGGGGCCCCAGCATTTT. It translates to CASSEGQRLGPQHF.

The V call is TRBV4-1, the J call TRBJ1-6; 7 nucleotides line up with TRBD1. Trimming cost V 7 bases and J 4 bases; bases outside gene matches: 13. The CDR3 loop spans 17 amino acids. Germline CDR1 MGHRA, CDR2 YSYEKL. The CDR3, as DNA: TGCGCCAGCAACTCTGCAGCAGGACAGGCTTATAATTCACCCCTCCACTTT. Its translation is CASNSAAGQAYNSPLHF.

This sequence joins TRBV5-4 and TRBJ1-3, with TRBD1 matching over 7 bases. Germline V gene data show CDR1 as SGHNT and CDR2 as YYREEE (reference sequence). This CDR3 is built from 15 residues. V trimming: 0 bases; J trimming: 0 bases; junction bases outside the gene matches: 0. In nucleotides, the CDR3 is TGTGCCAGCAGCTTGGACAGGGGCTCTGGAAACACCATATATTTT. This translates into CASSLDRGSGNTIYF.

This chain uses TRBV5-6 with TRBJ1-2; D uncertain. Trimming cost V 0 bases and J 8 bases, with 14 bases left between them. The CDR3 contains 14 residues. CDR1 is SGHDT and CDR2 is YYEEEE in the germline V gene. The chain's CDR3 is CASSLAAAGGGYTF. For the CDR3, the DNA is TGTGCCAGCAGCTTGGCCGCCGCCGGCGGGGGCTACACCTTC.

The chain combines TRBV25-1 with TRBJ2-7, with 10 bases that match TRBD1. CDR1 and CDR2 from the germline V gene are MGHDK and SYGVNS. The CDR3 has 16 amino acids. V lost 3 bases and J lost 3; bases outside the gene matches: 8. The CDR3 loop is CASSDLVGTGVYEQYF. The DNA of the CDR3 is TGTGCCAGCAGTGATCTCGTGGGGACAGGGGTCTACGAGCAGTACTTC.

The rearrangement uses TRBV5-1 and TRBJ1-3; 7 bases are a match to TRBD1. Germline loops: CDR1 SGHRS, CDR2 YFSETQ. This CDR3 contains 15 residues. J was trimmed by 4 bases and V by 2 bases; bases with no gene match: 6. In DNA form, the CDR3 reads TGCGCCAGCAGCTTAGACTGGGACAGAGGAAACACCATATATTTT. Residues: CASSLDWDRGNTIYF.

The gene calls are TRBV7-9 and TRBJ1-2, with 10 bases that match TRBD1. There are 16 residues in the CDR3. CDR1 is SEHNR and CDR2 is FQNEAQ in the germline V gene (reference sequence). V shed 0 bases and J 4 bases; nucleotides not matched to a gene: 5. CDR3 region: CASSLAGTGVSYGYTF. DNA of the CDR3: TGTGCCAGCAGCTTAGCGGGGACAGGGGTAAGCTATGGCTACACCTTC.

This clone was seen only a few times. The V and J genes are TRBV6-5 and TRBJ2-5; the match to TRBD2 covers 7 bases. The CDR3 spans 16 residues. Germline V gives CDR1 MNHEY, CDR2 SVGAGI. V dropped 4 bases and J dropped 1; count of bases not matched to a gene: 9. CDR3 region: CASSSQPASGQETQYF. The CDR3 DNA follows: TGTGCCAGCAGTTCACAGCCGGCTAGCGGCCAAGAGACCCAGTACTTC.

This CDR3 is CAIRNRGSNTEAFF. The CDR3 DNA follows: TGTGCCATCAGAAACAGGGGTTCGAACACTGAAGCTTTCTTT. The V and J genes are TRBV10-3 and TRBJ1-1; 7 bases map to TRBD1. In germline, CDR1 is ENHRY, CDR2 SYGVKD. This CDR3 region has 14 residues. Unmatched junction bases numbered 5, after V lost 6 bases and J lost 1 base.

The CDR3 DNA follows: TGTGCCAGCAGTTTGACAGGGGCCCTAGCTAACTATGGCTACACCTTC. It is translated as CASSLTGALANYGYTF. The V and J genes are TRBV6-5 and TRBJ1-2, with TRBD1 matching 8 bases. The CDR3 runs to 16 residues. Trimming at V came to 4 bases and at J to 0 bases, leaving 7 bases not matched to a gene. Germline V gene sequence: CDR1 MNHEY, CDR2 SVGAGI.

The chain couples TRBV30 to TRBJ2-3; TRBD2 matches at 7 bases. The CDR3 extends over 15 amino acids. The trim removed 2 bases at V and 3 bases at J, leaving 8 bases unmatched. The germline gives CDR1 GTSNPN, CDR2 SVGIG (reference sequence). CDR3 region: CAWSTEAGETDTQYF. The CDR3 bases are TGTGCCTGGAGTACGGAGGCGGGGGAAACAGATACGCAGTATTTT.

The table lists this clone with a few counts. The V gene is TRBV2, the J gene TRBJ1-6; D gene uncertain. CDR3 length equals 17 residues. Germline CDR1 and CDR2: SNHLY and FYNNEI. Trimming cost V 2 bases and J 0 bases, with 11 bases left between them. In nucleotides, the CDR3 is TGTGCCAGCAGTGAAACCAGAATCCACTCCTATAATTCACCCCTCCACTTT. Amino acid sequence: CASSETRIHSYNSPLHF.

The rearrangement joins TRBV5-1 to TRBJ1-5; a possible D gene is TRBD1 (5 bases). Trimming left V 4 bases short and J 5 bases short, with 13 bases between. This CDR3 spans 14 amino acids. Germline CDR1 reads SGHRS; CDR2 reads YFSETQ. The CDR3 loop reads CASSPQGIDQPQHF. DNA for the CDR3: TGCGCCAGCAGCCCGCAGGGTATAGATCAGCCCCAGCATTTT.

V usage is TRBV4-2 and J usage is TRBJ1-5, with 10 positions matching TRBD1. The germline V gene encodes CDR1 LGHNA and CDR2 YNFKEQ. V gave up 3 bases and J gave up 6 bases; unmatched junction bases: 5. This CDR3 contains 15 residues. This chain's CDR3 is CASSQWTGGGQPQHF. For the CDR3, the DNA is TGTGCCAGCAGCCAGTGGACAGGGGGAGGTCAGCCCCAGCATTTT.

The rearrangement links TRBV29-1 to TRBJ1-2, with 7 positions matching TRBD1. The CDR3 contains 14 residues. Germline V lookup: CDR1 SQVTM, CDR2 ANQGSEA. With V trimmed by 0 bases and J by 4 bases, 5 bases remained unmatched. In DNA, the CDR3 is TGCAGCGTTGAAGACGGAGGGACAGCCTATGGCTACACCTTC. Translated: CSVEDGGTAYGYTF.

CDR3 residues: CASSLSTGGGYGYTF. CDR3 bases: TGCGCCAGCAGCTTGAGTACAGGGGGTGGCTATGGCTACACCTTC. The rearrangement joins TRBV5-1 to TRBJ1-2; 8 bases map to TRBD1. Germline loops: CDR1 SGHRS, CDR2 YFSETQ. V shed 1 base and J 4 bases; nucleotides not matched to a gene: 6. The CDR3 sequence is 15 residues long.

This chain connects TRBV5-1 to TRBJ2-7; D perhaps matches TRBD1 (6 bases). CDR3 length: 13 amino acids. The germline CDR1 and CDR2 sequences are SGHRS and YFSETQ. Trimming left V 4 bases short and J 2 bases short, with 10 bases between. For the CDR3, the DNA is TGCGCCAGCAGCCCCGGGACAACCTACGAGCAGTACTTC. Protein: CASSPGTTYEQYF.

A remark on this clone: This CDR3 is also generated by other DNA sequences in the sample. The rearrangement joins TRBV18 to TRBJ2-7; 11 bases line up with TRBD1. Germline V CDR1 and CDR2: KGHSH, LQKENI. The CDR3 length is 14 residues. The V gene end was trimmed by 5 bases and the J gene end by 3 bases; junction bases not matched to a gene: 3. The CDR3 here is CASSSGQGVYEQYF. As DNA, the CDR3 is TGTGCCAGCTCATCGGGACAGGGGGTCTACGAGCAGTACTTC. Filled out from reference TRBV18 and TRBJ2-7, the complete variable domain reads NAGVMQNPRHLVRRRGQEARLRCSPMKGHSHVYWYRQLPEEGLKFMVYLQKENIIDESGMPKERFSAEFPKEGPSILRIQQVVRGDSAAYFCASSSGQGVYEQYFGPGTRLTVT.

This rearrangement joins TRBV28 to TRBJ2-5; 7 bases are a match to TRBD2. The J segment lost 6 bases and the V segment lost 3 bases, leaving 10 bases of the junction unmatched. CDR1 is MDHEN, CDR2 SYDVKM, per germline. The CDR3 loop spans 15 amino acids. In DNA, the CDR3 is TGTGCCAGCAGTTTGGGGGGGTTTCGTATTAAGACCCAGTACTTC. Translated, it gives CASSLGGFRIKTQYF.

The chain carries TRBV2 and TRBJ2-3; 12 bases align to TRBD2. J gave up 3 bases and V 2 bases, and 12 bases lay outside the gene matches. The CDR3 length is 19 residues. Germline CDR1 SNHLY, CDR2 FYNNEI. The CDR3 DNA reads TGTGCCAGCAGTGAATTCCTAGCGGGGGGGCGGAAGAAAACAGATACGCAGTATTTT. This sequence encodes CASSEFLAGGRKKTDTQYF.

This chain links TRBV29-1 with TRBJ2-1; 13 bases line up with TRBD2. CDR3 size: 14 residues. CDR1 is SQVTM and CDR2 is ANQGSEA in the germline V gene. The J segment lost 9 bases and the V segment lost 7 bases, leaving 9 bases of the junction unmatched. CDR3: CSALGTSGVGEQFF. The CDR3 nucleotides read TGCAGCGCTCTAGGGACTAGCGGGGTAGGTGAGCAGTTCTTC.

The genes are TRBV6-6 and TRBJ1-1; D unclear. This CDR3 contains 14 residues. Per germline, CDR1 MNHNY and CDR2 SVGAGI (reference sequence). Trimming left V 1 base short and J 1 base short, with 7 bases between. CDR3 sequence: CASSYWQKNTEAFF. The CDR3 DNA is TGTGCCAGCAGTTACTGGCAGAAGAACACTGAAGCTTTCTTT.

The gene calls are TRBV11-2 and TRBJ2-2, with a possible D match to TRBD1 (6 bases). V dropped 6 bases and J dropped 3 bases, with 14 bases sitting between them. This CDR3 contains 15 residues. CDR1 SGHAT and CDR2 FQNNGV come from the germline V gene. The CDR3 DNA reads TGTGCCAGCAGGCTATCAAAGGGGGACACCGGGGAGCTGTTTTTT. Translating gives CASRLSKGDTGELFF.